This T cell receptor (beta chain) came from a study of beta chain features in type 1 diabetes. Study-level information: Across all samples, about 110,000,000 sorted cells were examined. Study-wide results and limits: PCR, the amplification step, might favor shorter templates, equally in patients and controls. It was among patients, rather than healthy donors, that naive, central memory and Treg TCRB repertoires appeared more similar. Moderate but significant shortening of TCRB CDR3s was recorded in all four CD4+ subsets from Type 1 diabetes patients. Sequencing the cDNA could make cells with high TCR expression show up more than they should.

This clone was seen a handful of times. Antigen specificity is unknown. Expressed TCRB transcripts were sequenced after all isolated RNA was converted to cDNA. Profiled with immunoSEQ multiplex PCR; TCRdb holds only in-frame clones, not every one. This table holds about 180,000 clones, around 7.9% found once. The CDR3 totals 13 residues. V was pared by 4 bases and J by 3 bases, with 10 bases between. CDR1 is GTSNPN, CDR2 SVGIG, per germline (reference sequence). V and J are TRBV30 and TRBJ1-3, with a weak D call TRBD1 (6 bases). This sequence originates from a man between 18 and 29 years old with type 1 diabetes. Sequenced sample: central memory CD4+ T cells from blood. The CDR3 reads CAWTWDIGNTIYF. CDR3 bases: TGTGCCTGGACCTGGGACATTGGAAACACCATATATTTT.